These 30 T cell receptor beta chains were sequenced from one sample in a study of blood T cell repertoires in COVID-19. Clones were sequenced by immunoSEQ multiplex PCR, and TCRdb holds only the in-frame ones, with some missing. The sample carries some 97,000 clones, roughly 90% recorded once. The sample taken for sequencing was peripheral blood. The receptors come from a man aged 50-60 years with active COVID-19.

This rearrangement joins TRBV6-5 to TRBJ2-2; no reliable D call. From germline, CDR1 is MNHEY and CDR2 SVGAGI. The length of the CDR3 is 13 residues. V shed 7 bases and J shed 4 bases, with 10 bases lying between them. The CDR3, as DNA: TGTGCCAGCACGCCAGGTGCCACCGGGGAGCTGTTTTTT. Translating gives CASTPGATGELFF.

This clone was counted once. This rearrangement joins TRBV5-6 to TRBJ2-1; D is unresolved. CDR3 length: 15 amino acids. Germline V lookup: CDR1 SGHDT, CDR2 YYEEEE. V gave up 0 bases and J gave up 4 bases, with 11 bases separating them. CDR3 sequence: CASSLDNLPYNEQFF. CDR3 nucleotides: TGTGCCAGCAGCTTGGACAACCTCCCTTACAATGAGCAGTTCTTC.

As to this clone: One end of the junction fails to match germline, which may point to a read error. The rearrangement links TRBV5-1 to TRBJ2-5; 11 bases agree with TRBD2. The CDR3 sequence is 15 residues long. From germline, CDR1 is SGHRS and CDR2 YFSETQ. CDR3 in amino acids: CASSLGLAVQETQYF. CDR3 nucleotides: TGCGCCAGCAGTTTGGGACTAGCGGTACAAGAGACCCAGTACTTC.

CDR3 amino acids: CASSLGGRHETQYF. CDR3 nucleotides: TGTGCCAGCAGTCTAGGGGGCAGGCACGAGACCCAGTACTTC. The chain has TRBV7-3 and TRBJ2-5; 7 bases fit TRBD1. Germline loops: CDR1 SGHTA, CDR2 FQGTGA. The CDR3 has 14 residues. Trimming removed 6 bases from V and 5 bases from J; junction bases left unmatched: 9. Using reference TRBV7-3 and TRBJ2-5 for the parts outside the CDR3, the full variable domain is GAGVSQTPSNKVTEKGKYVELRCDPISGHTALYWYRQSLGQGPEFLIYFQGTGAADDSGLPNDRFFAVRPEGSVSTLKIQRTERGDSAVYLCASSLGGRHETQYFGPGTRLLVL.

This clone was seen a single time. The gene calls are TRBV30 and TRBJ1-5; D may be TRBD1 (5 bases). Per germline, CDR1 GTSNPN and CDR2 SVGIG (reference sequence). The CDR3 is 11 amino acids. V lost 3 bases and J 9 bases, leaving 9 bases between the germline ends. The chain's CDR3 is CAWSGQGPQHF. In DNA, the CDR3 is TGTGCCTGGAGCGGTCAGGGGCCCCAGCATTTT.

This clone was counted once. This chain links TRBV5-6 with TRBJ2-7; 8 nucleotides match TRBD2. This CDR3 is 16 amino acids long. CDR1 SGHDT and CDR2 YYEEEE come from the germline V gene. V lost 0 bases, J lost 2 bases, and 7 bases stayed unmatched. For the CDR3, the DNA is TGTGCCAGCAGCTTGGAAAGGACTAGCTCTCCCTACGAGCAGTACGTC. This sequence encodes CASSLERTSSPYEQYV.

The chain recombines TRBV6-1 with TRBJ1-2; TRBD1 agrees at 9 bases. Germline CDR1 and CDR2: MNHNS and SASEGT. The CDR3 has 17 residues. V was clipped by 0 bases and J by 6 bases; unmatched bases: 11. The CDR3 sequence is CASSEAVQGAPRDGYTF. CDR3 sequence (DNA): TGTGCCAGCAGTGAAGCAGTACAGGGGGCGCCAAGGGATGGCTACACCTTC.

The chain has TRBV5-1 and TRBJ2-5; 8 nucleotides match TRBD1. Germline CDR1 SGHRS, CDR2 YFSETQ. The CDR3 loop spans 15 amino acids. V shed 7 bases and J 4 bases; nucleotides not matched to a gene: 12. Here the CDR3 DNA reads TGCGCCAGCGGGATTGGACAGGGACGGTCAGAGACCCAGTACTTC. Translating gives CASGIGQGRSETQYF.

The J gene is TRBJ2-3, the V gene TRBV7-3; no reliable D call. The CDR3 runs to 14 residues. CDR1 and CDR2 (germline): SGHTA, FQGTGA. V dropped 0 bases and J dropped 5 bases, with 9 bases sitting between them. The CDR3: CASSLTSVEDTQYF. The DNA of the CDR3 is TGTGCCAGCAGCTTAACGAGCGTAGAAGATACGCAGTATTTT. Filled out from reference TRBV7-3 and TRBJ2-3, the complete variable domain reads GAGVSQTPSNKVTEKGKYVELRCDPISGHTALYWYRQSLGQGPEFLIYFQGTGAADDSGLPNDRFFAVRPEGSVSTLKIQRTERGDSAVYLCASSLTSVEDTQYFGPGTRLTVL.

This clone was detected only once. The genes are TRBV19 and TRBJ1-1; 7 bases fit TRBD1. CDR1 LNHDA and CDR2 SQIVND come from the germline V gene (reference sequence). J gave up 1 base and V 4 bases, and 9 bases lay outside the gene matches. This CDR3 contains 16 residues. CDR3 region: CASSTDRLVRNTEAFF. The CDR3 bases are TGTGCCAGTAGTACGGACAGGCTGGTTCGGAACACTGAAGCTTTCTTT.

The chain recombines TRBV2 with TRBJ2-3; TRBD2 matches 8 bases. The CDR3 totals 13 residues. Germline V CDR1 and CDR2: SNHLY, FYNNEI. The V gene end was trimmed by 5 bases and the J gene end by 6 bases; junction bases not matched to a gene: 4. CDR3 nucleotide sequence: TGTGCCAGCAGTTCGGGGGGGATCGATACGCAGTATTTT. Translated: CASSSGGIDTQYF.

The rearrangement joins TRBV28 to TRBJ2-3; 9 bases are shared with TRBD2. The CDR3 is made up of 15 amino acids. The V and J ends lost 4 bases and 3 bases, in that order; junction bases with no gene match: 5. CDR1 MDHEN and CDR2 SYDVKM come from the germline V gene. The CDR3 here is CASSSLAGETDTQYF. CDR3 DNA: TGTGCCAGCAGTTCCTTAGCGGGAGAGACAGATACGCAGTATTTT.

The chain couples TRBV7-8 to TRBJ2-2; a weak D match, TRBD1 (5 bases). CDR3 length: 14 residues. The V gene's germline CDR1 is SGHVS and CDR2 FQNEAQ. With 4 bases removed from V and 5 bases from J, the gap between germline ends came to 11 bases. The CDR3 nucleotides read TGTGCCAGCAGCTCTAGTCCAGGGACCGGGGAGCTGTTTTTT. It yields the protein CASSSSPGTGELFF.

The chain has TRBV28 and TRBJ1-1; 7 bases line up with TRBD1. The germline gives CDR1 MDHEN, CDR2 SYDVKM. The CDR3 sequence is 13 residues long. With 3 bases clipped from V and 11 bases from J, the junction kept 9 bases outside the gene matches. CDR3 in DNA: TGTGCCAGCAGTTTTAGACAGGGAGGTCGGGCTTTCTTT. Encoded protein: CASSFRQGGRAFF. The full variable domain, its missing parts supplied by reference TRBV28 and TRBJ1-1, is DVKVTQSSRYLVKRTGEKVFLECVQDMDHENMFWYRQDPGLGLRLIYFSYDVKMKEKGDIPEGYSVSREKKERFSLILESASTNQTSMYLCASSFRQGGRAFFGQGTRLTVV.

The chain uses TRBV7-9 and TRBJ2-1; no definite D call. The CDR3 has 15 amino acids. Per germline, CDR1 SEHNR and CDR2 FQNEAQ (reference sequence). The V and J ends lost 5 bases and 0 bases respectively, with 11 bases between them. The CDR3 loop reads CASSPRLNSYNEQFF. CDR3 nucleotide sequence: TGTGCCAGCAGCCCGAGACTGAACTCCTACAATGAGCAGTTCTTC.

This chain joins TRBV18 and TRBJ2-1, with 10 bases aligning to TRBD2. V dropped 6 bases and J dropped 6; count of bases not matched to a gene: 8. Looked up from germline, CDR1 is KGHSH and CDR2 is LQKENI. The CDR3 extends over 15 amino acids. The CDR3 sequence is CASSPPSGSGNEQFF. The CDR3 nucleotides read TGTGCCAGCTCCCCCCCTAGCGGGAGCGGCAATGAGCAGTTCTTC.

The CDR3 is CASSLDRGVYNEQFF. The CDR3 DNA reads as TGTGCCAGCAGTCTGGACAGGGGGGTATACAATGAGCAGTTCTTC. The V gene is TRBV6-4, the J gene TRBJ2-1, with 10 bases identical to TRBD1. The CDR3 runs 15 residues. Germline loops: CDR1 MRHNA, CDR2 SNTAGT. V dropped 5 bases and J dropped 4; count of bases not matched to a gene: 5.

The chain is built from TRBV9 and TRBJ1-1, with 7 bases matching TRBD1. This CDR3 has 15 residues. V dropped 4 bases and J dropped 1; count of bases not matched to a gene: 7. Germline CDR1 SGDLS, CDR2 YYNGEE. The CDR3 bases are TGTGCCAGCAGCCCGGACAGGACCCCGAACACTGAAGCTTTCTTT. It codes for CASSPDRTPNTEAFF.

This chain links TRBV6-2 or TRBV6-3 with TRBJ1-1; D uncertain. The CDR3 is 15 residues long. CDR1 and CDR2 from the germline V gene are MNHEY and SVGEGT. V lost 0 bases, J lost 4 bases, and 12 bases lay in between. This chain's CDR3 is CASSYSSGLSTEAFF. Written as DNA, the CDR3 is TGTGCCAGCAGTTACTCTTCGGGGTTAAGCACTGAAGCTTTCTTT.

CDR3 sequence: CASSSNTGELFF. In DNA, the CDR3 is TGCGCCAGCAGCTCAAACACCGGGGAGCTGTTTTTT. This rearrangement joins TRBV5-1 to TRBJ2-2; D is unresolved. The length of the CDR3 is 12 residues. Deletions cut 3 bases from V and 2 bases from J, with 2 bases between. Looked up from germline, CDR1 is SGHRS and CDR2 is YFSETQ.

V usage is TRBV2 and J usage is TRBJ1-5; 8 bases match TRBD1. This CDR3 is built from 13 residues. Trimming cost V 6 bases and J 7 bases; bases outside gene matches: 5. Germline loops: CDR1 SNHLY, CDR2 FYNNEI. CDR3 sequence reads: CASRVGQGQPQHF. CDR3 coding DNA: TGTGCCAGCAGGGTAGGACAGGGCCAGCCCCAGCATTTT. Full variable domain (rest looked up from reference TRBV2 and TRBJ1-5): EPEVTQTPSHQVTQMGQEVILRCVPISNHLYFYWYRQILGQKVEFLVSFYNNEISEKSEIFDDQFSVERPDGSNFTLKIRSTKLEDSAMYFCASRVGQGQPQHFGDGTRLSIL.

Here the CDR3 reads CASSATGGTEAFF. The CDR3 DNA is TGCGCCAGCAGCGCCACGGGTGGCACTGAAGCTTTCTTT. The chain couples TRBV5-1 to TRBJ1-1; D gene unclear. The length of the CDR3 is 13 residues. V lost 4 bases, J lost 4 bases, and 11 bases lay in between. Looked up from germline, CDR1 is SGHRS and CDR2 is YFSETQ. Complete variable domain (other parts from reference TRBV5-1 and TRBJ1-1): KAGVTQTPRYLIKTRGQQVTLSCSPISGHRSVSWYQQTPGQGLQFLFEYFSETQRNKGNFPGRFSGRQFSNSRSEMNVSTLELGDSALYLCASSATGGTEAFFGQGTRLTVV.

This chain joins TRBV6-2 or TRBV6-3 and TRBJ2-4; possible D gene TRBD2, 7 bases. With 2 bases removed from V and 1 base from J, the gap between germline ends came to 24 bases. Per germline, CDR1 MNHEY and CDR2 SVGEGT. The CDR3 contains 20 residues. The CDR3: CASSYPSGRGGTLAKNIQYF. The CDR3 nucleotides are TGTGCCAGCAGTTACCCCTCCGGCAGGGGAGGGACCTTGGCCAAAAACATTCAGTACTTC.

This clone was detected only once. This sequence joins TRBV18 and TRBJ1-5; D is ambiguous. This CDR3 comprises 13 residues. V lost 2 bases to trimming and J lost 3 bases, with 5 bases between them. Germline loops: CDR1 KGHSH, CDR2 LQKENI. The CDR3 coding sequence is TGTGCCAGCTCACCAGCAGTCAATCAGCCCCAGCATTTT. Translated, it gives CASSPAVNQPQHF.

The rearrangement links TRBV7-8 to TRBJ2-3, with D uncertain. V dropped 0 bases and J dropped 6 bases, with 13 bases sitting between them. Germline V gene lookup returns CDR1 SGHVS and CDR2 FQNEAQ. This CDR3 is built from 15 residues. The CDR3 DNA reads TGTGCCAGCAGCTTAGCGGTCTGGGCCACTGATACGCAGTATTTT. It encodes CASSLAVWATDTQYF.

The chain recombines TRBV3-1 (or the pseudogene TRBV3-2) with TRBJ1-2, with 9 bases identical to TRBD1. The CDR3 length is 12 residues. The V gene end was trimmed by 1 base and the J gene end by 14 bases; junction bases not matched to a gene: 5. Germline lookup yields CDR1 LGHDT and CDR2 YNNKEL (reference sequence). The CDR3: CASSQGRTGETF. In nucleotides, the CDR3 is TGTGCCAGCAGCCAAGGTAGGACAGGGGAGACCTTC.

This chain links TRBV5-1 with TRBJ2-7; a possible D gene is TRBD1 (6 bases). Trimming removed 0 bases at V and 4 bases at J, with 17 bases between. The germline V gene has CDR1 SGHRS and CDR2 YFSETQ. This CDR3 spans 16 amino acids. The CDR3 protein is CASSLGPAGAQYEQYF. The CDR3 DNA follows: TGCGCCAGCAGCTTGGGTCCCGCAGGGGCTCAATACGAGCAGTACTTC.

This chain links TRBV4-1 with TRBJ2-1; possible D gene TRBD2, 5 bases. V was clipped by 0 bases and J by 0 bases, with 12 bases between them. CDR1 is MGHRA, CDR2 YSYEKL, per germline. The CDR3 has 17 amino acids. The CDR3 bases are TGCGCCAGCAGCCAAGATTCAGCGGTTAGCTCCTACAATGAGCAGTTCTTC. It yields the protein CASSQDSAVSSYNEQFF.

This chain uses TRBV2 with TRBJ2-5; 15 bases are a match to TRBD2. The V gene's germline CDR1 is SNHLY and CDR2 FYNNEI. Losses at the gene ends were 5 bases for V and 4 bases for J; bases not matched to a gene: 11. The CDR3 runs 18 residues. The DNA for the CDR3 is TGTGCCAGCAGTAAAAGGACTAGCGGGGGGGCCGTGCGAGAGACCCAGTACTTC. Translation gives CASSKRTSGGAVRETQYF.

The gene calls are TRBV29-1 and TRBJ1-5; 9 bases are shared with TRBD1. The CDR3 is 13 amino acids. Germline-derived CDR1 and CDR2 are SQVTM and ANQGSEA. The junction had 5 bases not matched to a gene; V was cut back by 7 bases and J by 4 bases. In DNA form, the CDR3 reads TGCAGCGCTGGACAGGGGATAAATCAGCCCCAGCATTTT. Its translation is CSAGQGINQPQHF.